The next 19 T cell receptor beta chains were all read from a single sample in a study of PD-1 blockade in classical Hodgkin lymphoma. Measured with immunoSEQ multiplex PCR; TCRdb has only the in-frame clones, and not every one. Of approximately 65,000 clones listed, more than 80% were seen once; the top ten hold 10%. Time point meaning: cycle 4 day 1 (C4D1), after more than five weeks of nivolumab. All trial patients relapsed after autologous stem cell transplantation. The starting material was peripheral blood mononuclear cells (PBMCs), obtained before the fourth cycle of nivolumab. The receptors were gathered from a human donor with classical Hodgkin lymphoma.

V and J are TRBV7-9 and TRBJ1-3, with 11 positions matching TRBD1. The CDR3 is made up of 16 amino acids. CDR1 is SEHNR, CDR2 FQNEAQ, per germline (reference sequence). Trimming took 5 bases from V and 3 from J; bases not matched to a gene: 6. CDR3 DNA sequence: TGTGCCAGCAGCCCCAGGACAGGGGGCAGTGGAAACACCATATATTTT. This codes for CASSPRTGGSGNTIYF.

The chain employs TRBV5-1 and TRBJ1-1; 9 bases are a match to TRBD1. The CDR3 sequence is 17 residues long. In germline, CDR1 is SGHRS, CDR2 YFSETQ. The V gene end was trimmed by 4 bases and the J gene end by 2 bases; junction bases not matched to a gene: 12. CDR3 protein: CASSARRTGAVNTEAFF. The CDR3 DNA reads TGCGCCAGCAGCGCGCGTAGGACAGGGGCTGTCAACACTGAAGCTTTCTTT.

The V call is TRBV4-1, the J call TRBJ1-4; a possible D gene is TRBD1 (5 bases). Trimming took off 0 bases at V and 0 bases at J, with 14 bases between the two ends. Germline V gene sequence: CDR1 MGHRA, CDR2 YSYEKL. The CDR3 spans 18 residues. In DNA form, the CDR3 reads TGCGCCAGCAGCCAAGATAGGGGTACAGGCACAACTAATGAAAAACTGTTTTTT. Protein sequence: CASSQDRGTGTTNEKLFF.

CDR3 coding DNA: TGTGCCAGCAGTTATCGGAGGGGGATAAGAACAGATACGCAGTATTTT. The encoded protein is CASSYRRGIRTDTQYF. J is TRBJ2-3 and V is TRBV6-5, with D perhaps assigned TRBD1 or TRBD2 (6 bases each). CDR1 is MNHEY and CDR2 is SVGAGI in the germline V gene. The V end was cut by 3 bases, the J end by 3 bases, with 16 bases between. The CDR3 consists of 16 residues.

The chain couples TRBV30 to TRBJ1-2, with D possibly matching TRBD1 (5 bases). CDR3 length equals 16 residues. Germline V lookup: CDR1 GTSNPN, CDR2 SVGIG (reference sequence). Between the trimmed V and J ends, which lost 2 bases and 2 bases, there was a span of 18 bases. The CDR3 protein is CAWSPLPGPMNYGYTF. As DNA, the CDR3 is TGTGCCTGGAGTCCCCTTCCGGGACCCATGAACTATGGCTACACCTTC. Filled out from reference TRBV30 and TRBJ1-2, the complete variable domain reads SQTIHQWPATLVQPVGSPLSLECTVEGTSNPNLYWYRQAAGRGLQLLFYSVGIGQISSEVPQNLSASRPQDRQFILSSKKLLLSDSGFYLCAWSPLPGPMNYGYTFGSGTRLTVV.

This chain connects TRBV11-2 to TRBJ1-2; no clear D gene. V was clipped by 1 base and J by 4 bases, with 7 bases between them. This CDR3 comprises 13 residues. Germline V gene lookup returns CDR1 SGHAT and CDR2 FQNNGV. In nucleotides, the CDR3 is TGTGCCAGCAGCTTAGGGCTGGGCTATGGCTACACCTTC. Translated: CASSLGLGYGYTF. Supplemented by reference TRBV11-2 and TRBJ1-2, the full variable domain reads EAGVAQSPRYKIIEKRQSVAFWCNPISGHATLYWYQQILGQGPKLLIQFQNNGVVDDSQLPKDRFSAERLKGVDSTLKIQPAKLEDSAVYLCASSLGLGYGYTFGSGTRLTVV.

This chain connects TRBV19 to TRBJ2-1, with unresolved D. The germline V gene has CDR1 LNHDA and CDR2 SQIVND (reference sequence). This CDR3 is built from 12 residues. The germline V and J ends were trimmed by 5 bases and 5 bases, with 7 bases remaining between them. DNA for the CDR3: TGTGCCAGTAGTGACTGGAACAATGAGCAGTTCTTC. Protein sequence: CASSDWNNEQFF.

V gene TRBV7-2 combines with J gene TRBJ1-1; D possibly corresponds to TRBD1 (6 bases). CDR3 size: 10 residues. V was trimmed by 5 bases and J by 11 bases, leaving 9 bases between them. CDR1 is SGHTA and CDR2 is FQGNSA in the germline V gene. The CDR3 nucleotides are TGTGCCAGCAGCCGGGGGGCGGCTTTCTTT. Encoded protein: CASSRGAAFF.

J is TRBJ1-5 and V is TRBV6-6, with 10 bases that match TRBD1. The CDR3 length is 16 residues. Trimming took 2 bases from V and 6 from J; bases not matched to a gene: 7. Germline CDR1 MNHNY, CDR2 SVGAGI (reference sequence). This CDR3 reads CASSYQTGGASQPQHF. CDR3 coding DNA: TGTGCCAGCAGTTACCAGACAGGGGGCGCAAGTCAGCCCCAGCATTTT.

This clone appeared once. The rearrangement uses TRBV28 and TRBJ1-6, with TRBD1 matching over 8 bases. CDR3 length equals 16 residues. Germline CDR1 and CDR2: MDHEN and SYDVKM. V lost 5 bases and J lost 7; bases outside the gene matches: 10. The CDR3 sequence is CASSPGQASENSPLHF. CDR3 in DNA: TGTGCCAGCAGTCCGGGACAGGCGTCAGAAAATTCACCCCTCCACTTT.

This chain joins TRBV7-9 and TRBJ1-2; no firm D call. The CDR3 is 12 amino acids. V dropped 5 bases and J dropped 5 bases, with 9 bases sitting between them. CDR1 and CDR2 (germline): SEHNR, FQNEAQ (reference sequence). In DNA, the CDR3 is TGTGCCAGCAGCAGCGGGTCTTATGGCTACACCTTC. The encoded protein is CASSSGSYGYTF.

The chain links TRBV6-5 to TRBJ1-1, with D maybe TRBD1 (5 bases). Between the trimmed V and J ends, which lost 6 bases and 0 bases, there was a span of 11 bases. Germline loops: CDR1 MNHEY, CDR2 SVGAGI. The CDR3 has 14 amino acids. In nucleotides, the CDR3 is TGTGCCAGCAGGGTGGGGCCGTTGAACACTGAAGCTTTCTTT. It translates to CASRVGPLNTEAFF.

The CDR3 spells CASSLRTPGELFF. The CDR3 DNA is TGCGCCAGCAGCCTAAGGACACCCGGGGAACTGTTTTTT. The genes are TRBV5-1 and TRBJ1-4; maybe TRBD1 (5 bases). Germline CDR1 SGHRS, CDR2 YFSETQ. The CDR3 is made up of 13 amino acids. Trimming shortened V by 4 bases and J by 12 bases, and 16 bases separated the two germline ends.

The V call is TRBV27, the J call TRBJ2-2; D might be TRBD2 (6 bases). The V and J ends lost 8 bases and 4 bases respectively, with 14 bases between them. CDR3 length: 14 amino acids. The germline V gene has CDR1 MNHEY and CDR2 SMNVEV (reference sequence). The CDR3 coding sequence is TGTGCCAGCGGCACATTGGGGGGCACCGGGGAGCTGTTTTTT. Protein: CASGTLGGTGELFF.

This chain links TRBV14 with TRBJ1-3; D possibly corresponds to TRBD1 (5 bases). The CDR3 extends over 14 amino acids. The germline V gene has CDR1 SGHDN and CDR2 FVKESK. V shed 4 bases and J shed 4 bases, with 11 bases lying between them. The CDR3 nucleotides read TGTGCCAGCAGCCCTACAGGTGCGGGAAACACCATATATTTT. Protein: CASSPTGAGNTIYF.

This chain uses TRBV6-5 with TRBJ1-1, with D hard to call. This CDR3 has 12 residues. Germline CDR1 MNHEY, CDR2 SVGAGI. Trimming stripped 6 bases from V and 1 base from J, with 6 bases between. Here the CDR3 reads CASRQPNTEAFF. The CDR3 coding sequence is TGTGCCAGCAGGCAGCCGAACACTGAAGCTTTCTTT.

The chain employs TRBV4-1 and TRBJ2-1, with D possibly TRBD2 on 6 matching bases. Germline V gene data show CDR1 as MGHRA and CDR2 as YSYEKL. This CDR3 is 16 amino acids long. With 1 base removed from V and 5 bases from J, the gap between germline ends came to 15 bases. The CDR3 sequence is CASSQGLGGRNNEQFF. For the CDR3, the DNA is TGCGCCAGCAGCCAAGGTCTGGGGGGAAGAAACAATGAGCAGTTCTTC.

This clone has a single count. The V call is TRBV2, the J call TRBJ1-1; D gene uncertain. The V gene's germline CDR1 is SNHLY and CDR2 FYNNEI. The CDR3 runs to 12 residues. V lost 3 bases and J lost 11, with 13 bases in between. The CDR3 DNA reads as TGTGCCAGCAGTGACGAGGGTCGGGCGGCTTTCTTT. It encodes CASSDEGRAAFF. The complete variable domain, with remaining parts taken from reference TRBV2 and TRBJ1-1, reads EPEVTQTPSHQVTQMGQEVILRCVPISNHLYFYWYRQILGQKVEFLVSFYNNEISEKSEIFDDQFSVERPDGSNFTLKIRSTKLEDSAMYFCASSDEGRAAFFGQGTRLTVV.

J is TRBJ2-7 and V is TRBV5-1; D call uncertain. With 7 bases removed from V and 2 bases from J, the gap between germline ends came to 16 bases. The CDR3 spans 14 residues. Germline assignment: CDR1 SGHRS and CDR2 YFSETQ. The CDR3 bases are TGCGCCAGCCAGCTAACTCAGTTGACCTACGAGCAGTACTTC. Residues: CASQLTQLTYEQYF.